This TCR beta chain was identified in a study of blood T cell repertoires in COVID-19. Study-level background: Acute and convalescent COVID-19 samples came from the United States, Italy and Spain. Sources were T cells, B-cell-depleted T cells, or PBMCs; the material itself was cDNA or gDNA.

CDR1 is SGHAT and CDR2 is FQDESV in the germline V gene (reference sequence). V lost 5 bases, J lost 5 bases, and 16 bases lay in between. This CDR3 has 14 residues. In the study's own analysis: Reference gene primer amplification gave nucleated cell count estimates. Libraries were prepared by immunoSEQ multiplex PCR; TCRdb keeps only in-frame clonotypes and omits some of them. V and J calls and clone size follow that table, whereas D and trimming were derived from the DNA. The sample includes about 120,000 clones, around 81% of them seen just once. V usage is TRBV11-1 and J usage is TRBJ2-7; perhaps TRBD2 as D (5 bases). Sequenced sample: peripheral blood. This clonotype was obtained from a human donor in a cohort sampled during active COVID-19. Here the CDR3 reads CASSLDSNVDEQYF. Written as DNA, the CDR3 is TGTGCCAGCAGCCTGGACTCAAATGTCGACGAGCAGTACTTC.